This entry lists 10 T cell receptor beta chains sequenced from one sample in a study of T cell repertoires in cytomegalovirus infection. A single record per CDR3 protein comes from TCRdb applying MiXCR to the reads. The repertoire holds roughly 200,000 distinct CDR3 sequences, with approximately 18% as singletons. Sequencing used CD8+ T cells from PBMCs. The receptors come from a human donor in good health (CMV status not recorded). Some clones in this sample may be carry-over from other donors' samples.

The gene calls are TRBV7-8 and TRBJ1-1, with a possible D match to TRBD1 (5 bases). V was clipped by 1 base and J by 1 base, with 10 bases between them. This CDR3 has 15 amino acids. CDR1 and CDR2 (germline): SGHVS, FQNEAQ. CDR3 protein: CASSLEGQKNTEAFF. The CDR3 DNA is TGTGCCAGCAGCTTAGAAGGACAAAAGAACACTGAAGCTTTCTTT.

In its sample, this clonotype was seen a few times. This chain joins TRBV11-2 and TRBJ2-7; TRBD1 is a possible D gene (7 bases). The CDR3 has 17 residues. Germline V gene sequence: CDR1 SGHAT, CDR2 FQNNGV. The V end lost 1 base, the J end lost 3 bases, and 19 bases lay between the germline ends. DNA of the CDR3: TGTGCCAGCAGCTTAGGAGGCGGGACAGAGAACCTCTACGAGCAGTACTTC. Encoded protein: CASSLGGGTENLYEQYF.

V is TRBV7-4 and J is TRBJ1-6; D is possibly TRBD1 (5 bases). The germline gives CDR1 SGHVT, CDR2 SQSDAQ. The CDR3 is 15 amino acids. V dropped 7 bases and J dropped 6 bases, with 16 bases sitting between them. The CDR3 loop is CASNWGDEINSPLHF. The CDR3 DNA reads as TGTGCCAGCAACTGGGGCGATGAAATTAATTCACCCCTCCACTTT.

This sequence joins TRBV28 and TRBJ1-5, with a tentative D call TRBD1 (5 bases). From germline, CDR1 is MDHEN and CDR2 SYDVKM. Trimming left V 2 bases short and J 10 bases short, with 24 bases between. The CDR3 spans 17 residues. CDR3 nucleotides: TGTGCCAGCAGTTTACTTATGTGGACACCCCGCGAAGACCCCCAGCATTTT. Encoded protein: CASSLLMWTPREDPQHF.

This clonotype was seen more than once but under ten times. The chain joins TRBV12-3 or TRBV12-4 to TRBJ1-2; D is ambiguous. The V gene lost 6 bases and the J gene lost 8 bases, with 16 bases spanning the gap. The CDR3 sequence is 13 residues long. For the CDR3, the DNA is TGTGCCAGCAGGGGAGGACGGAGGTCAGGCTACACCTTC. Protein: CASRGGRRSGYTF.

CDR3 nucleotide sequence: TGTGCCAGCAGCCCCATAGGGGACATTCAGTACTTC. It specifies CASSPIGDIQYF. The chain recombines TRBV7-2 with TRBJ2-4; TRBD1 might be the D (5 bases). Germline V gene sequence: CDR1 SGHTA, CDR2 FQGNSA. Trimming removed 5 bases at V and 8 bases at J, with 10 bases between. CDR3 length equals 12 residues.

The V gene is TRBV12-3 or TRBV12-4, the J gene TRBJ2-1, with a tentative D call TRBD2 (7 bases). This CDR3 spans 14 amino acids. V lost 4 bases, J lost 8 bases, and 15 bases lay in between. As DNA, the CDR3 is TGTGCCAGCAGTTCCGGGGGGCCTGGGGATGAGCAGTTCTTC. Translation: CASSSGGPGDEQFF.

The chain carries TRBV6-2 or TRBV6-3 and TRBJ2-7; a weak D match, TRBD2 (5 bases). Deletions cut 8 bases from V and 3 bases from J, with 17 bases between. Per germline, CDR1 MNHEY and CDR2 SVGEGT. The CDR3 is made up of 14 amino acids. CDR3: CASCTLGLLYEQYF. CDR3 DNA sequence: TGTGCCAGCTGCACCCTTGGACTCCTCTACGAGCAGTACTTC.

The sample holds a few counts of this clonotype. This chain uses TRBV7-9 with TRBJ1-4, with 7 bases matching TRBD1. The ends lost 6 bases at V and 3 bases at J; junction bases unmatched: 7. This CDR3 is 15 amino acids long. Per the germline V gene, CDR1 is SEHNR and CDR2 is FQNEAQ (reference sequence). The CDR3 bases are TGTGCCAGCAGACTTTCGGGGACAGCTAATGAAAAACTGTTTTTT. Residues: CASRLSGTANEKLFF.

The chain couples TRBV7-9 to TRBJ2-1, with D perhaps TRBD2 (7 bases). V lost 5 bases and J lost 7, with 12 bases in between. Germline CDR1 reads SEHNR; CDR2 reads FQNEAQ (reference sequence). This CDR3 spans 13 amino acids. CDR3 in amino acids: CASSQSGTNEQFF. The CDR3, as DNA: TGTGCCAGCAGCCAAAGCGGGACAAATGAGCAGTTCTTC.